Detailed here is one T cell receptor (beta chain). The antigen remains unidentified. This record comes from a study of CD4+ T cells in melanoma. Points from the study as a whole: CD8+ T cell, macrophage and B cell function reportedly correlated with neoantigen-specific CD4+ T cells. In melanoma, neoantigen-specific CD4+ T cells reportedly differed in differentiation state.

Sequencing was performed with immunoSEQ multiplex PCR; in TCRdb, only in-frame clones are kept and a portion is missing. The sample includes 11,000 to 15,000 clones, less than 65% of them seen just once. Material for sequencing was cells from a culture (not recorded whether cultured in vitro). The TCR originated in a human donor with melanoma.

CDR3 nucleotide sequence: TGTGCCAGCAGCGTATTAAGACAGGGATCGAATGAGCAGTTCTTC. Translating gives CASSVLRQGSNEQFF. V gene TRBV6-1 combines with J gene TRBJ2-1, with 7 bases fitting TRBD1. Germline CDR1 is MNHNS and CDR2 is SASEGT. V shed 6 bases and J 7 bases; nucleotides not matched to a gene: 12. The CDR3 contains 15 residues.